This T cell receptor beta chain was captured by sequencing in a study of cytomegalovirus exposure and HLA in healthy donors. General study points: Data from an earlier analysis indicated that most TCR beta V segments were productive either about 90% or about 30% of the time. Specific recognition of CMV antigens was confirmed in vitro for a few chains (all CMV-associated).

This PCR relied on a set of 60 Vbeta primers and 13 Jbeta primers. Assay: immunoSEQ multiplex PCR; the TCRdb copy retains only in-frame clones and omits some. The data show roughly 150,000 clones, with around three quarters seen just once and approximately 3% held by the top ten. This clone was counted a few times. Its antigen is unidentified. Specimen: PBMCs. The clonotype originates from a male donor in good health and CMV-seronegative.

CDR3 sequence: CASSPRTGGGDTQYF. In DNA, the CDR3 is TGTGCCAGCAGCCCCCGGACAGGGGGCGGAGATACGCAGTATTTT. The chain has TRBV6-4 and TRBJ2-3; 11 positions match TRBD1. Trimming took 6 bases from V and 5 from J; bases not matched to a gene: 7. Germline V gene data show CDR1 as MRHNA and CDR2 as SNTAGT. CDR3 length: 15 amino acids.